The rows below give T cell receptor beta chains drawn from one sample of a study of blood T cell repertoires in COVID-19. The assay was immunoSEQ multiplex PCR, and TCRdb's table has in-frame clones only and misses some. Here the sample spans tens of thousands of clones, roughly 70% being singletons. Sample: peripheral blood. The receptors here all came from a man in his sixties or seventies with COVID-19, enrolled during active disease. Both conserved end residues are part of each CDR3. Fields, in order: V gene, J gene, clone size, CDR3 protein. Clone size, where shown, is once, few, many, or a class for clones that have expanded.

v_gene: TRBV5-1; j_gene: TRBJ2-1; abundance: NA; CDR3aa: CASSLGLASSLILAGHYNEQFF
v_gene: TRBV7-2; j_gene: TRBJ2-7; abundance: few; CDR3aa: CASSLGMAAGRYEQYF
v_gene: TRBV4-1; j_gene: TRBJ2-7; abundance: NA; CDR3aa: CASSQNPGQVGGEQYF
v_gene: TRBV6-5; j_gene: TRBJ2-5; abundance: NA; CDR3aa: CASSFLAGEETQYF
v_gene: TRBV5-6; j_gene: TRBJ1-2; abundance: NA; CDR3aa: CASTLDRAGGYTF
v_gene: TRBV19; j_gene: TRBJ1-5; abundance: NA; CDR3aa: CASSLTGVSQPQHF
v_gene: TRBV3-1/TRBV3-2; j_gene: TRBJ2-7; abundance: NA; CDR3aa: CASSRVRGRGEQYF
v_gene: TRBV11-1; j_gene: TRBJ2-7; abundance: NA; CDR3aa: CASSLEGTSVGYEQYF
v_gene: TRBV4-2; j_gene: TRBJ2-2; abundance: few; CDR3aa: CASSHWEENDGELFF
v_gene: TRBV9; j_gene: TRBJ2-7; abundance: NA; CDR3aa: CASSVAADSYEQYF
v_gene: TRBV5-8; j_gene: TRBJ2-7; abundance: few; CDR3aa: CASSGTQGFFTYEQYF
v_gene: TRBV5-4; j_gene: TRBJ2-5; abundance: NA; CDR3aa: CASSLGGTQETQYF
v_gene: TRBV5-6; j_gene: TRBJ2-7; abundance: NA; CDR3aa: CASSRGSYEQYF
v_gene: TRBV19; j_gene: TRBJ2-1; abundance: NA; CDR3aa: CASSILGLAGGQTPSGNEQFF
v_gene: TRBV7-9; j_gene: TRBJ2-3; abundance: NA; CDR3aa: CASSLKLATDTQYF
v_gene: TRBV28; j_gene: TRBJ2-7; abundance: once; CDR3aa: CASSLLPGQGAYEQYF
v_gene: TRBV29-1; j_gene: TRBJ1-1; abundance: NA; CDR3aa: CSVREGMAEAFF
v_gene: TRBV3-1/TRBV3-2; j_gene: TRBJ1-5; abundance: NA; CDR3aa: CASSQSSISGVYSNQPQHF
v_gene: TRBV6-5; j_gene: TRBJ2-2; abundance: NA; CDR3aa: CASAGTGELFF
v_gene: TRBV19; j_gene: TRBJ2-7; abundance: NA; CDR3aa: CASSIVAGDGYEQYF
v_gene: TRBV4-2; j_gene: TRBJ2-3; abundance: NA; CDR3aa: CASSQDFGTDTQYF
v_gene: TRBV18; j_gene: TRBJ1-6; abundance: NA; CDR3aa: CASSPTGGQYNSPLHF
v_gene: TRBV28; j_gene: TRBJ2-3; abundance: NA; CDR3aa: CASSLGAGVSTDTQYF
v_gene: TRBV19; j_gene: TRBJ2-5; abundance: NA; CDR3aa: CASRGTSGLGETQYF
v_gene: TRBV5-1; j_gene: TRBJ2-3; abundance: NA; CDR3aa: CASSPSWGVGDTQYF
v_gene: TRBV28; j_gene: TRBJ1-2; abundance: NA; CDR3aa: CASSSAGGEDYGYTF
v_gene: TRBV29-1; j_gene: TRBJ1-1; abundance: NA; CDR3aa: CSVDFSGGFMNTEAFF
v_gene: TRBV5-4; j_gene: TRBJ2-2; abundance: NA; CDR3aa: CASSLRRTGNTGELFF
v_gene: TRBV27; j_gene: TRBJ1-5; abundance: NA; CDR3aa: CASSPQGGLNQPQHF
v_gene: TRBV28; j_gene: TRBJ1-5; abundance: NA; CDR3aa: CASNRVGTVYSNQPQHF
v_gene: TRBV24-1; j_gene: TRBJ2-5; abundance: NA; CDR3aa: CATSALHGGRETQYF
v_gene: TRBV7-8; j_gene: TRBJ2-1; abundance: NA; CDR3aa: CASNRGGPYEQFF
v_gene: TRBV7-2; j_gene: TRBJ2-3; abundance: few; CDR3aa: CASSLALSGWAGWFIDTQYF
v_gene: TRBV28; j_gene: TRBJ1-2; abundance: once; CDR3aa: CASSSSYTGGDGYTF
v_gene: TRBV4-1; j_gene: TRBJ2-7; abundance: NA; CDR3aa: CASSQAVSGTSLSYEQYF
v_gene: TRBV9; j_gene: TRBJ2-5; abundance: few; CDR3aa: CASSPSLGAEETQYF
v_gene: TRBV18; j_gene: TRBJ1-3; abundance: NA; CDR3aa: CASSPPWGLSGNTIYF
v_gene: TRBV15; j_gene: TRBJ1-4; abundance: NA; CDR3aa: CATSGGAGNEKLFF
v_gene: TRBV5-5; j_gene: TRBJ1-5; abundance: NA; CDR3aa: CASSWGQINQPQHF
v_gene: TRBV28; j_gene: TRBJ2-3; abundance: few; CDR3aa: CASSLPTGVIGTDTQYF
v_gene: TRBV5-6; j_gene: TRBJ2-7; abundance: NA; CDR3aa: CASSLPTGAYEQYF
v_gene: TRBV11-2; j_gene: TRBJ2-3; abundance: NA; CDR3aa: CASSLDGRTYTQYF
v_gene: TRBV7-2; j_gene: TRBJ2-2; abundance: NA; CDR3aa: CASSLGPGNTGELFF
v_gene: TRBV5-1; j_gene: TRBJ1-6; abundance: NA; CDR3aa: CASSFGRVRDNSPLHF
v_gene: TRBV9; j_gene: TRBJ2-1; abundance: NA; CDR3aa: CASSARGVYNEQFF
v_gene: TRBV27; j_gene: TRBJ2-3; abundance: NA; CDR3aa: CASSPEGWLVGSGDTQYF
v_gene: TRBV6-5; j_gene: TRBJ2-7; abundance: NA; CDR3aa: CASSSRSGQGNEQYF
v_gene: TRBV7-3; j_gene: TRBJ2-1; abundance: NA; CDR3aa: CASSLTGSPRVDEQFF
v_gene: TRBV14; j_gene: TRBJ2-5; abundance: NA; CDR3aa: CASSLGLAETQYF
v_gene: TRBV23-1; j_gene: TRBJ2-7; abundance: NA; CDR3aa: CASTPQGLVYEQYF
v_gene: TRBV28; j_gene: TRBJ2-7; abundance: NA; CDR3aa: CASTETGTGDYEQYF
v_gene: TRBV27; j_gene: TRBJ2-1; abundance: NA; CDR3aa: CASSLLGNNEQFF
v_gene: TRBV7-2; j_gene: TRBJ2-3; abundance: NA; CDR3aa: CASSTTLDRGLADTQYF
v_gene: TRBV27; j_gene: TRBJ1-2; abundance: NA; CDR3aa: CASSFLGQGLGYTF
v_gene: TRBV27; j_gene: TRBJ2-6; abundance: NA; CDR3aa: CASSQQISGANVLTF
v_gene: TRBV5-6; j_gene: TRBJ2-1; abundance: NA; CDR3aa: CASSLDRSEQFF
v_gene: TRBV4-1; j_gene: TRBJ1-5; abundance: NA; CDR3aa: CASSSDRGNQPQHF
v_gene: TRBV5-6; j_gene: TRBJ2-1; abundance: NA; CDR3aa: CASSLTSGSGLNNEQFF